This record covers a single TCR beta chain. Antigen specificity is unknown. This sample is part of a study of blood T cells in healthy people across ages. Study observations and caveats: Roughly linear age-related decline in beta diversity appeared, significant by age 40. Unsorted PBMCs blocked a conclusive comparison of naive and antigen-experienced cells.

This CDR3 comprises 15 residues. Germline CDR1 reads MNHEY; CDR2 reads SVGAGI. Unmatched junction bases numbered 7, after V lost 4 bases and J lost 4 bases. Next came a second PCR, run for about 7 to 12 cycles, which used a sample-barcoded 5' primer along with a J-beta primer mix. Template switching added a 12-random-nucleotide identifier to every cDNA molecule. From the 5' RACE reads, TCRdb called clonotypes with MiXCR, one entry per CDR3 protein. The sample includes 1.4 million to 1.5 million distinct CDR3 sequences, 42% of them seen just once. PBMCs were isolated at a quantity of at least 6 million per sample.

The sequenced sample consisted of blood. This clonotype was obtained from a young woman in good health. V and J are TRBV6-5 and TRBJ1-1; TRBD1 aligns across 9 bases. CDR3 sequence: CASSSGQGRSTEAFF. The CDR3 coding sequence is TGTGCCAGCAGTTCCGGACAGGGGCGAAGCACTGAAGCTTTCTTT.